The 28 T cell receptor beta chains listed next were all sequenced from one sample in a study (dated by TCRdb to the mid-2010s). Libraries came from 5' RACE. The data were produced on an Illumina MiSeq. TCRdb's own reprocessing of the public reads used fastp at Q25 and MiXCR and kept productive beta chains. One record per CDR3 amino acid sequence lists the most common genes and DNA. In all, the sample holds 40,000 to 65,000 distinct CDR3 sequences, and roughly a quarter of those were seen once. The ten largest clones capture 2.5% to 4% of the sample. The sequenced sample consisted of tumor-infiltrating naive CD4+ T cells sorted from the breast tumor. The cell subset or site label on this specimen signifies: naive CD4+ T cells, CD4+CD45RA+CD25-. The receptors here all came from a female donor with breast cancer.

The rearrangement joins TRBV7-3 to TRBJ2-1; TRBD2 might be the D (5 bases). The CDR3 runs 16 residues. Germline CDR1 reads SGHTA; CDR2 reads FQGTGA. The V and J ends lost 4 bases and 6 bases respectively, with 19 bases between them. As DNA, the CDR3 is TGTGCCAGCAGCTCAGCCGGGGAGCGGAATTTCAATGAGCAGTTCTTC. Translating gives CASSSAGERNFNEQFF. Looking up the rest from reference TRBV7-3 and TRBJ2-1 gives the full variable domain: GAGVSQTPSNKVTEKGKYVELRCDPISGHTALYWYRQSLGQGPEFLIYFQGTGAADDSGLPNDRFFAVRPEGSVSTLKIQRTERGDSAVYLCASSSAGERNFNEQFFGPGTRLTVL.

The rearrangement links TRBV28 to TRBJ2-1, with TRBD2 matching 7 bases. The germline CDR1 and CDR2 sequences are MDHEN and SYDVKM. V lost 6 bases, J lost 6 bases, and 8 bases stayed unmatched. This CDR3 region has 14 residues. The CDR3 DNA reads as TGTGCCAGCAGCCTAGCGGAGCTTTGCAATGAGCAGTTCTTC. Its translation is CASSLAELCNEQFF.

By share of the sample, this clonotype is medium-sized. The chain employs TRBV7-2 and TRBJ2-3; D may be TRBD1 (6 bases). Trimming removed 3 bases at V and 2 bases at J, with 9 bases between. CDR1 SGHTA and CDR2 FQGNSA come from the germline V gene. This CDR3 has 14 amino acids. The chain's CDR3 is CASSFTGFTDTQYF. Here the CDR3 DNA reads TGTGCCAGCAGCTTTACAGGGTTCACAGATACGCAGTATTTT.

Comment on this clonotype: The missing conserved phenylalanine or tryptophan at the end of this CDR3 makes a read error likely. V gene TRBV6-5 combines with J gene TRBJ1-1; a weak D match, TRBD1 (5 bases). Germline V gives CDR1 MNHEY, CDR2 SVGAGI. Trimming removed 10 bases from V and 0 bases from J, with 15 bases in between. This CDR3 has 14 amino acids. CDR3 in amino acids: CATYMGGLNTEAFL. The CDR3 nucleotides are TGTGCCACCTATATGGGGGGTTTGAACACTGAAGCTTTCCTT.

This rearrangement joins TRBV5-1 to TRBJ1-1; TRBD1 matches 7 bases. CDR1 and CDR2 (germline): SGHRS, YFSETQ. This CDR3 is 15 amino acids long. J lost 3 bases, V lost 5 bases, and 10 bases had no gene match. DNA for the CDR3: TGCGCCAGCAGGAGAGGACCGACAGGGCACACTGAAGCTTTCTTT. As protein: CASRRGPTGHTEAFF.

This clonotype was seen a few times. The chain uses TRBV28 and TRBJ2-1; 9 nucleotides match TRBD2. From germline, CDR1 is MDHEN and CDR2 SYDVKM. The CDR3 consists of 14 residues. The trim removed 3 bases at V and 15 bases at J, leaving 12 bases unmatched. The CDR3 DNA is TGTGCCAGCAGTTTTAACCGGCGGGGGGGCTACGGGTTCTTC. Its protein is CASSFNRRGGYGFF. Full variable domain (rest looked up from reference TRBV28 and TRBJ2-1): DVKVTQSSRYLVKRTGEKVFLECVQDMDHENMFWYRQDPGLGLRLIYFSYDVKMKEKGDIPEGYSVSREKKERFSLILESASTNQTSMYLCASSFNRRGGYGFFGPGTRLTVL.

The J gene is TRBJ2-1, the V gene TRBV2, with 12 positions matching TRBD2. V was pared by 6 bases and J by 5 bases, with 20 bases of the junction left unmatched. The germline gives CDR1 SNHLY, CDR2 FYNNEI. The CDR3 covers 20 residues. CDR3 nucleotide sequence: TGTGCCAGCAGATACACCTCTAGCGGGAGGGGTGATTGGGGACACAATGAGCAGTTCTTC. Its protein product is CASRYTSSGRGDWGHNEQFF.

The chain recombines TRBV24-1 with TRBJ1-2; D is unclear. The germline V and J ends were trimmed by 3 bases and 0 bases, with 4 bases remaining between them. Germline V gene data show CDR1 as KGHDR and CDR2 as SFDVKD. The CDR3 has 13 residues. In DNA, the CDR3 is TGTGCCACCAGTGATCGAGCTAACTATGGCTACACCTTC. Translated: CATSDRANYGYTF.

The rearrangement uses TRBV20-1 and TRBJ1-1; D unclear. This CDR3 comprises 10 residues. CDR1 and CDR2 (germline): DFQATT, SNEGSKA (reference sequence). Between the trimmed V and J ends, which lost 8 bases and 4 bases, there was a span of 8 bases. The CDR3 DNA reads TGCAGTACCCTGGGCACTGAAGCTTTCTTT. Protein sequence: CSTLGTEAFF.

This chain links TRBV11-2 with TRBJ2-4; possible D gene TRBD1, 7 bases. Germline lookup yields CDR1 SGHAT and CDR2 FQNNGV. The CDR3 has 13 amino acids. Trimming removed 5 bases from V and 16 bases from J, with 21 bases in between. The CDR3 here is CASSPQGGVKGYF. The CDR3 DNA sequence: TGTGCCAGCAGCCCCCAGGGGGGCGTAAAGGGTTACTTC.

V gene TRBV5-1 combines with J gene TRBJ2-1; D unresolved. The germline gives CDR1 SGHRS, CDR2 YFSETQ. The CDR3 covers 17 residues. V was pared by 1 base and J by 0 bases, with 14 bases between. For the CDR3, the DNA is TGCGCCAGCAGCTTGAAGCTAGTCGAAGGCTCCTACAATGAGCAGTTCTTC. It specifies CASSLKLVEGSYNEQFF.

At least ten counts were recorded for this clonotype. The chain is built from TRBV3-1 and TRBJ2-2; D may be TRBD1 (5 bases). Looked up from germline, CDR1 is LGHDT and CDR2 is YNNKEL (reference sequence). The germline V and J ends were trimmed by 2 bases and 4 bases, with 5 bases remaining between them. The CDR3 runs to 13 residues. The CDR3 bases are TGTGCCAGCAGCCAACAGGGCACCGGGGAGCTGTTTTTT. Amino acids: CASSQQGTGELFF. Looking up the rest from reference TRBV3-1 and TRBJ2-2 gives the full variable domain: DTAVSQTPKYLVTQMGNDKSIKCEQNLGHDTMYWYKQDSKKFLKIMFSYNNKELIINETVPNRFSPKSPDKAHLNLHINSLELGDSAVYFCASSQQGTGELFFGEGSRLTVL.

This clonotype was seen more than once but under ten times. V and J are TRBV6-5 and TRBJ2-5; no clear D gene. CDR1 is MNHEY and CDR2 is SVGAGI in the germline V gene. Trimming cost V 2 bases and J 1 base, with 8 bases left between them. The CDR3 length is 14 residues. The CDR3 bases are TGTGCCAGCAGTTACGGCAGCCTCCAAGAGACCCAGTACTTC. The encoded protein is CASSYGSLQETQYF.

There are a few counts of this clonotype. The chain is built from TRBV20-1 and TRBJ2-4; D remains unclear. The CDR3 totals 14 residues. Trimming removed 3 bases from V and 0 bases from J, with 9 bases in between. CDR1 and CDR2 (germline): DFQATT, SNEGSKA (reference sequence). The CDR3 DNA reads TGCAGTGCTAGGGACGGAGTAGCCAAAAACATTCAGTACTTC. This translates into CSARDGVAKNIQYF.

This clonotype is medium-sized in the sample. The CDR3 nucleotides are TGTGCCAGCAGCCCCCCCCTGCGGGAGAACACCGGGGAGCTGTTTTTT. This sequence encodes CASSPPLRENTGELFF. The chain recombines TRBV7-8 with TRBJ2-2; tentatively, D is TRBD2 (6 bases). The V gene lost 5 bases and the J gene lost 1 base, with 14 bases spanning the gap. This CDR3 region has 16 residues. CDR1 and CDR2 (germline): SGHVS, FQNEAQ.

A few counts support this clonotype. The chain links TRBV6-1 to TRBJ1-5; D is unresolved. Trimming cost V 2 bases and J 1 base, with 12 bases left between them. The CDR3 extends over 16 amino acids. Germline V gene sequence: CDR1 MNHNS, CDR2 SASEGT. The CDR3 loop reads CASSEWAEGSNQPQHF. DNA for the CDR3: TGTGCCAGCAGTGAATGGGCGGAAGGGAGCAATCAGCCCCAGCATTTT.

The chain joins TRBV5-1 to TRBJ2-3; 11 nucleotides align to TRBD1. The V and J ends lost 4 bases and 4 bases, in that order; junction bases with no gene match: 5. This CDR3 comprises 15 residues. The germline V gene encodes CDR1 SGHRS and CDR2 YFSETQ. Here the CDR3 reads CASSLGQGAPDTQYF. The CDR3 nucleotides are TGCGCCAGCAGCCTTGGACAGGGGGCCCCAGATACGCAGTATTTT.

The V and J genes are TRBV18 and TRBJ1-2; 7 nucleotides agree with TRBD1. V trimming: 3 bases; J trimming: 8 bases; junction bases outside the gene matches: 6. Germline-derived CDR1 and CDR2 are KGHSH and LQKENI. This CDR3 contains 13 residues. CDR3 in DNA: TGTGCCAGCTCACCTGAACAGGGGATAGGCTACACCTTC. The encoded protein is CASSPEQGIGYTF.

This clonotype has a count of ten or more. The J gene is TRBJ2-7, the V gene TRBV29-1; D could derive from TRBD1 or TRBD2 (5 bases each). This CDR3 contains 12 residues. V lost 3 bases to trimming and J lost 4 bases, with 10 bases between them. CDR1 is SQVTM, CDR2 ANQGSEA, per germline. The CDR3 nucleotides read TGCAGCGTTGATGGGACGGGATACGAGCAGTACTTC. This translates into CSVDGTGYEQYF.

This clonotype was seen only a few times. The chain is built from TRBV5-5 and TRBJ2-5, with D perhaps matching TRBD2 (6 bases). The CDR3 contains 17 residues. Germline-derived CDR1 and CDR2 are SGHKS and YYEKEE (reference sequence). The V gene lost 4 bases and the J gene lost 2 bases, with 21 bases spanning the gap. In nucleotides, the CDR3 is TGTGCCAGCAGCGACTATTCCTGGGAGGCAGATCAAGAGACCCAGTACTTC. This encodes CASSDYSWEADQETQYF.

V gene TRBV5-1 combines with J gene TRBJ1-1; possibly TRBD1 for D (6 bases). The CDR3 extends over 16 amino acids. CDR1 is SGHRS, CDR2 YFSETQ, per germline. Deletions cut 0 bases from V and 4 bases from J, with 16 bases between. CDR3 in DNA: TGCGCCAGCAGCTTGGATACACTAAGGGGGATCACTGAAGCTTTCTTT. As protein: CASSLDTLRGITEAFF.

In its sample, this clonotype was seen a few times. This chain uses TRBV5-4 with TRBJ1-2; unclear D gene. The CDR3 consists of 14 residues. Germline lookup yields CDR1 SGHNT and CDR2 YYREEE (reference sequence). V was clipped by 5 bases and J by 3 bases, with 14 bases between them. CDR3 coding DNA: TGTGCCAGCAGGAAGGGTGCCGAGCACTATGGCTACACCTTC. This codes for CASRKGAEHYGYTF. The whole variable domain, filled in from reference TRBV5-4 and TRBJ1-2, reads ETGVTQSPTHLIKTRGQQVTLRCSSQSGHNTVSWYQQALGQGPQFIFQYYREEENGRGNFPPRFSGLQFPNYSSELNVNALELDDSALYLCASRKGAEHYGYTFGSGTRLTVV.

This clonotype has just one count. V is TRBV7-8 and J is TRBJ1-2; D gene unclear. The CDR3 is 14 amino acids. The V end lost 6 bases, the J end lost 4 bases, and 15 bases lay between the germline ends. Germline V gene lookup returns CDR1 SGHVS and CDR2 FQNEAQ. CDR3 DNA: TGTGCCAGCAGTGCCGGGCACTCAGGCTATGGCTACACCTTC. Encoded protein: CASSAGHSGYGYTF.

The chain links TRBV5-4 to TRBJ2-1; tentatively, D is TRBD1 or TRBD2 (5 bases each). The germline V gene encodes CDR1 SGHNT and CDR2 YYREEE (reference sequence). The CDR3 length is 16 residues. The V end lost 0 bases, the J end lost 0 bases, and 10 bases lay between the germline ends. CDR3 in DNA: TGTGCCAGCAGCTTGGGGGGGAGCGCCTCCTACAATGAGCAGTTCTTC. This gives the protein CASSLGGSASYNEQFF.

This clonotype came up a few times. The rearrangement links TRBV28 to TRBJ1-5, with D perhaps matching TRBD1 (6 bases). Germline values: CDR1 MDHEN, CDR2 SYDVKM. The CDR3 loop spans 14 amino acids. The V and J ends lost 3 bases and 4 bases respectively, with 10 bases between them. CDR3 residues: CASSFERGNQPQHF. DNA of the CDR3: TGTGCCAGCAGTTTCGAGAGGGGGAATCAGCCCCAGCATTTT.

In this sample, this clonotype turned up a few times. This chain connects TRBV12-3 or TRBV12-4 to TRBJ2-1, with 9 bases matching TRBD1. With V trimmed by 5 bases and J by 5 bases, 10 bases remained unmatched. This CDR3 spans 16 amino acids. The CDR3 spells CASSHLLGQGNNEQFF. As DNA, the CDR3 is TGTGCCAGCAGTCATCTTCTGGGACAGGGAAACAATGAGCAGTTCTTC.

This clonotype was detected only a few times. The V and J genes are TRBV7-8 and TRBJ2-7, with TRBD2 as a possible D gene (6 bases). Germline CDR1 and CDR2: SGHVS and FQNEAQ. The CDR3 has 14 residues. Trimming removed 5 bases from V and 2 bases from J, with 13 bases in between. The CDR3 is CASSTGDGTYEQYF. The CDR3 DNA reads as TGTGCCAGCAGCACGGGGGACGGAACCTACGAGCAGTACTTC.

The CDR3 loop is CASSLSGETDTQYF. CDR3 bases: TGTGCCAGCAGCTTAAGTGGCGAGACAGATACGCAGTATTTT. V gene TRBV7-9 combines with J gene TRBJ2-3; unclear D gene. Germline V gene sequence: CDR1 SEHNR, CDR2 FQNEAQ (reference sequence). The CDR3 is made up of 14 amino acids. Trimming took 2 bases from V and 3 from J, leaving 9 bases between them. The variable domain in full, completed from reference TRBV7-9 and TRBJ2-3, reads DTGVSQNPRHKITKRGQNVTFRCDPISEHNRLYWYRQTLGQGPEFLTYFQNEAQLEKSRLLSDRFSAERPKGSFSTLEIQRTEQGDSAMYLCASSLSGETDTQYFGPGTRLTVL.